Presented here are 4 T cell receptor beta chains from one specimen sequenced in a study of cytomegalovirus exposure and HLA in healthy donors. 60 Vbeta and 13 Jbeta primers were used in PCR. Sequencing used immunoSEQ multiplex PCR; TCRdb keeps in-frame clones, though not all of them. The repertoire holds 120,000 or so clones, with roughly 80% as singletons. The source material was PBMCs. The receptors come from a man in his thirties or forties in good health and CMV-seropositive.

This chain joins TRBV6-4 and TRBJ2-1; D might be TRBD2 (6 bases). This CDR3 is 14 amino acids long. The germline V gene encodes CDR1 MRHNA and CDR2 SNTAGT. Trimming took off 6 bases at V and 10 bases at J, with 19 bases between the two ends. The DNA of the CDR3 is TGTGCCAGCAGCCCTAGCGAATCAATGGAAGAGCAGTTCTTC. This gives the protein CASSPSESMEEQFF.

The DNA for the CDR3 is TGTGCCAGCAGTCCCGGGACTAGCGGCTACGAGCAGTACTTC. Protein: CASSPGTSGYEQYF. J is TRBJ2-7 and V is TRBV7-8; 11 bases line up with TRBD2. The CDR3 length is 14 residues. The germline gives CDR1 SGHVS, CDR2 FQNEAQ. Unmatched junction bases numbered 4, after V lost 6 bases and J lost 3 bases.

This clone occurred a few times. The chain is built from TRBV30 and TRBJ2-7; the match to TRBD1 covers 7 bases. The CDR3 runs to 15 residues. V trimming: 4 bases; J trimming: 2 bases; junction bases outside the gene matches: 11. CDR1 and CDR2 (germline): GTSNPN, SVGIG (reference sequence). CDR3 region: CAWNVGQAITYEQYF. The CDR3 DNA follows: TGTGCCTGGAACGTCGGACAGGCAATCACCTACGAGCAGTACTTC.

V usage is TRBV5-1 and J usage is TRBJ2-3; D ambiguous. The CDR3 is 15 amino acids. V was shortened by 4 bases and J by 0 bases, with 12 bases between the two germline ends. CDR1 and CDR2 from the germline V gene are SGHRS and YFSETQ. CDR3 DNA sequence: TGCGCCAGCAGCGGTGGAGCCTCTAGCACAGATACGCAGTATTTT. Translated: CASSGGASSTDTQYF. The full variable domain, in which reference TRBV5-1 and TRBJ2-3 provide the parts outside the CDR3, is KAGVTQTPRYLIKTRGQQVTLSCSPISGHRSVSWYQQTPGQGLQFLFEYFSETQRNKGNFPGRFSGRQFSNSRSEMNVSTLELGDSALYLCASSGGASSTDTQYFGPGTRLTVL.